These T cell receptor beta chains were read from a single sample in a study of identical twins. From the 5' RACE reads, TCRdb called clonotypes with MiXCR, one entry per CDR3 protein. The profile covers 200,000 to 250,000 distinct CDR3 sequences, with about 7% appearing a single time and around 3.4% taken by the ten largest. This sample was also put to use in a study of yellow fever vaccine responses in identical twins.

Sequencing was performed on memory (CD45RO+) T cells sorted from blood. The source is a woman younger than 30 in good health. Both conserved end residues are part of each CDR3. The order of the fields is D gene, clone size, J gene, V gene, CDR3 DNA, CDR3 protein. The D gene is left open where the match is weak. Some rows mark clone size as missing; the rest say once, few, many or name a class of expanded clone.

>TRBD2|NA|TRBJ2-2|TRBV6-1
TGTGCCAGCAGTGTACGAGCATCGGGAGGGTCCGGGGAGCTGTTTTTT
CASSVRASGGSGELFF
>NA|few|TRBJ2-2|TRBV29-1
TGCAGCGTTGTCGTCGGGACACCGAACACCGGGGAGCTGTTTTTT
CSVVVGTPNTGELFF
>NA|many|TRBJ2-3|TRBV6-1
TGTGCCAGCAGTCAGCCCCCTATCTTGAATACGCAGTATTTT
CASSQPPILNTQYF
>TRBD2|many|TRBJ2-4|TRBV12-3/TRBV12-4
TGTGCCAGCAGTCCCGGGGAACTAGCGCCGAACATTCAGTACTTC
CASSPGELAPNIQYF
>TRBD1|NA|TRBJ2-1|TRBV11-2
TGTGCCAGCAGCTTAGGGCAGGGGGCGAACAATGAGCAGTTCTTC
CASSLGQGANNEQFF
>TRBD2|few|TRBJ2-3|TRBV7-6
TGTGCCAGCAGCTTAGCGGGAGGGTATGGAAGCTATGGTACGCAGTATTTT
CASSLAGGYGSYGTQYF
>NA|NA|TRBJ1-1|TRBV10-2
TGCGCCAGCAGGGGCGGGGGGGCGGCTGAAGCTTTCTTT
CASRGGGAAEAFF
>TRBD2|NA|TRBJ2-1|TRBV4-1
TGCGCCAGCAGCCAAGGGACTAGCGGGAGTGTAAAAGAGCAGTTCTTC
CASSQGTSGSVKEQFF
>NA|few|TRBJ2-5|TRBV7-9
TGTGCCAGCAGCGCTAGCGGAGGGGGGGAGACCCAGTACTTC
CASSASGGGETQYF
>NA|many|TRBJ2-1|TRBV13
TGTGCCAGCAGTCGCACAGGGCGTTCGTACAATGAGCAGTTCTTC
CASSRTGRSYNEQFF
>NA|many|TRBJ2-1|TRBV19
TGTGCCAGCACCCGTTCAGGTGAGCAGTTCTTC
CASTRSGEQFF
>NA|few|TRBJ2-1|TRBV27
TGTGCCAGCAGTCAAGGATCAGGAGTCTCCTACAATGAGCAGTTCTTC
CASSQGSGVSYNEQFF
>TRBD2|NA|TRBJ2-7|TRBV6-1
TGTGCCACCAGAACCGGGACTAGCCGCGAGCAGTACTTC
CATRTGTSREQYF
>TRBD2|few|TRBJ2-1|TRBV11-3
TGTGCCAGCAGCTCCGGGACTAGCGGGAGTTCTGATGAGCAGTTCTTC
CASSSGTSGSSDEQFF
>TRBD1|many|TRBJ1-1|TRBV12-3/TRBV12-4
TGTGCCAGCCACCGGACAGGAAGCACTGAAGCTTTCTTT
CASHRTGSTEAFF
>TRBD1|many|TRBJ1-2|TRBV3-1
TGTGCCAGCACATCAGGGGGGCGGAATGGCTACACCTTC
CASTSGGRNGYTF
>NA|many|TRBJ2-1|TRBV5-1
TGCGCCAGCAGCTTGTCTGCGGGCGCCTCCTACAATGAGCAGTTCTTC
CASSLSAGASYNEQFF
>TRBD1|NA|TRBJ1-4|TRBV5-1
TGCGCCAGCAGCTTTAGGACAGGGCGGGCTAATGAAAAACTGTTTTTT
CASSFRTGRANEKLFF
>TRBD2|few|TRBJ2-1|TRBV7-8
TGTGCCAGCAGCTTAGGGGGACTACTAAGCTCCTACAATGAGCAGTTCTTC
CASSLGGLLSSYNEQFF
>TRBD2|NA|TRBJ2-1|TRBV7-2
TGTGCCAGCAGCCGGGACTATAACAACAATGAGCAGTTCTTC
CASSRDYNNNEQFF
>TRBD1|NA|TRBJ1-2|TRBV28
TGTGCCAGCACCCCGGCCCTCACAGGGGCCTATGGCTACACCTTC
CASTPALTGAYGYTF
>NA|few|TRBJ1-4|TRBV2
TGTGCCTCCTCAACTAATGAAAAACTGTTTTTT
CASSTNEKLFF
>TRBD2|NA|TRBJ2-3|TRBV15
TGTGCCACCAGCGGAGGGACTAGCGGGGGAAACACAGATACGCAGTATTTT
CATSGGTSGGNTDTQYF
>NA|many|TRBJ1-4|TRBV4-1
TGCGCCAGCAGCCAAGACGCGTGGGAGGGTGAAAAACTGTTTTTT
CASSQDAWEGEKLFF
>NA|few|TRBJ2-1|TRBV15
TGTGCCACCAGCAGAGAAATTGGGACTCAACGAATCTTC
CATSREIGTQRIF
>TRBD2|few|TRBJ2-7|TRBV7-9
TGTGCCAGCAGCGGACCGGGACTAGCCTGGGTCGAGCAGTACTTC
CASSGPGLAWVEQYF
>NA|many|TRBJ1-6|TRBV12-3/TRBV12-4
TGTGCCAGCAGTAACCGTTCACCCCTCCACTTT
CASSNRSPLHF
>TRBD1|few|TRBJ2-3|TRBV10-1
TGCGCCAGCAGTAAGGGTGGGACAGGGTACAAATCAGGAACGCAGTATTTT
CASSKGGTGYKSGTQYF
>TRBD2|few|TRBJ2-5|TRBV2
TGTGCCGCGGAAGGCAGCGGGAACCCCCGAGAGACCCAGTACTTC
CAAEGSGNPRETQYF
>TRBD2|NA|TRBJ2-7|TRBV6-5
TGTGCCAGCAGTTACCCTAGCGGGGGCTCCTACGAGCAGTACTTC
CASSYPSGGSYEQYF
>TRBD2|many|TRBJ2-1|TRBV6-4
TGTGCCAGCAGTGACTGGGCTAGCGGTTACAATGAGCAGTTCTTC
CASSDWASGYNEQFF
>TRBD1|many|TRBJ1-5|TRBV28
TGTGCCAGCAGAGGACAGGTCGGAATCGATCAGCCCCAGCATTTT
CASRGQVGIDQPQHF
>NA|many|TRBJ1-5|TRBV10-3
TGTGCCATCAGTGATCTTGGGGGGAATCAGCCCCAGCATTTT
CAISDLGGNQPQHF
>NA|few|TRBJ1-4|TRBV28
TGTGCCAGCAGTTTAAGGAGGGGAAATGAAAAACTGTTTTTT
CASSLRRGNEKLFF
>NA|many|TRBJ2-2|TRBV7-9
TGTGCCAGCAGCTTAGCCACTCAAACCGGGGAGCTGTTTTTT
CASSLATQTGELFF
>NA|many|TRBJ1-5|TRBV5-5
TGTGCCAGCAGCCTAGATGTCGCGGGCGGGCCCCAGCATTTT
CASSLDVAGGPQHF
>NA|many|TRBJ2-5|TRBV20-1
TGCAGTGCTAGAGATCTCCGGGGAGACGGGGAGACCCAGTACTTC
CSARDLRGDGETQYF
>NA|few|TRBJ2-1|TRBV6-5
TGTGCCAGCAGTTTCTCTAGCCAGAAGGATGAGCAGTTCTTC
CASSFSSQKDEQFF
>NA|few|TRBJ1-1|TRBV19
TGTGCCAGTAGTATTAAGATCCCAGGACCCTTGTACACTGAAGCTTTCTTT
CASSIKIPGPLYTEAFF
>TRBD1|few|TRBJ1-1|TRBV11-1
TGTGCCAGCAGCCTAGGGACAGACAAGAACACTGAAGCTTTCTTT
CASSLGTDKNTEAFF
>TRBD2|few|TRBJ2-2|TRBV2
TGTGCCAGCAGTGAAGCGGGGAGGGTTGGCGGGGAGCTGTTTTTT
CASSEAGRVGGELFF
>TRBD1|NA|TRBJ1-5|TRBV10-3
TGTGCCATCAGTGCAACCGGGACAGGGGGTGAGCCCCAGCATTTT
CAISATGTGGEPQHF
>TRBD2|few|TRBJ2-1|TRBV3-1
TGTGCCAGCAGCCGGGCGGGACTAGCGGGCCCCGCGTACAATGAGCAGTTCTTC
CASSRAGLAGPAYNEQFF
>TRBD2|few|TRBJ2-3|TRBV2
TGTGCCAGCAGCGGAGGTGTGGCCGGGGGGGCCACAGATACGCAGTATTTT
CASSGGVAGGATDTQYF
>TRBD1|NA|TRBJ2-7|TRBV29-1
TGCAGCGTTGCCCGACAGGGGGCTTCCTACGAGCAGTACTTC
CSVARQGASYEQYF
>NA|NA|TRBJ2-1|TRBV6-1
TGTGCCAGCGGCCGTTGGGGTTACTACAATGAGCAGTTCTTC
CASGRWGYYNEQFF
>NA|NA|TRBJ2-3|TRBV2
TGTGCCAGCATGGACTTCACAGAGGCGCAGTATTTT
CASMDFTEAQYF
>NA|many|TRBJ2-6|TRBV6-5
TGTGCCAGCAGTTACCCCCCGGGCTCTGGGGCCAACGTCCTGACTTTC
CASSYPPGSGANVLTF